The T cell receptor beta chain under discussion was sequenced for a study of T cell responses to AZD1222 COVID-19 vaccine. General study points: Spike-spanning, vaccine-associated CD4 TCRs were dominant at 160-218 and 743-854.

CDR1 is SQVTM and CDR2 is ANQGSEA in the germline V gene. The CDR3 is 13 residues long. Between the trimmed V and J ends, which lost 5 bases and 4 bases, there was a span of 11 bases. Some clones are missing from TCRdb's copy, which holds only in-frame ones; the method was immunoSEQ multiplex PCR. The sample includes about 140,000 clones, 75% to 90% of them seen just once. In the case of this clone: Its antigen is as yet unknown.

Researchers grouped second doses given at about 4 or about 12 weeks into one pool. The V gene is TRBV29-1, the J gene TRBJ1-4; a weak D match, TRBD1 (5 bases). The specimen comprised peripheral blood, sampled 28 days after the second AZD1222 dose. The clonotype comes from an adult who received the AZD1222 COVID-19 vaccine. CDR3 loop: CSVSGQINEKLFF. In nucleotides, the CDR3 is TGCAGCGTTTCAGGGCAGATTAATGAAAAACTGTTTTTT.